This T cell receptor (beta chain) is drawn from a study of CD4+ T cells in melanoma. Study-level points and caveats: Neoantigen-specific CD4+ T cells in melanoma reportedly had diverse differentiation states.

The repertoire was sequenced with immunoSEQ multiplex PCR; TCRdb's copy has only in-frame clones and lacks some. Found here are more than 6,000 clones, 60% to 70% of them singletons; the top ten hold 22%. In its sample, this clone ranks as medium-sized (0.01 to 0.1%). Its antigen remains unknown. The CDR3 consists of 16 residues. V dropped 6 bases and J dropped 3; count of bases not matched to a gene: 8. Germline loops: CDR1 MGHRA, CDR2 YSYEKL. The V gene is TRBV4-1, the J gene TRBJ1-1; TRBD1 matches at 12 bases. The specimen sequenced was cells from a culture (not recorded whether cultured in vitro). The sequence was collected from a human donor with melanoma. This CDR3 is CASSPGTGGWDTEAFF. The CDR3, as DNA: TGCGCCAGCAGTCCCGGGACAGGGGGCTGGGACACTGAAGCTTTCTTT.